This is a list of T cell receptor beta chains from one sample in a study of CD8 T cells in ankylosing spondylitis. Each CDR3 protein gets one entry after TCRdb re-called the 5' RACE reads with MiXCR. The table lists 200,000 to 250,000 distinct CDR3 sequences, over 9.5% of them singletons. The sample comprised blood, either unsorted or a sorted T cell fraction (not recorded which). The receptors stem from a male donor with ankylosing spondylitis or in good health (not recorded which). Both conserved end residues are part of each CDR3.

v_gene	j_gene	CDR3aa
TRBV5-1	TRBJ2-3	CASSRTGTDLTDTQYF
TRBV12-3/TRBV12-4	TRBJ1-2	CASSPGRSPDGYTF
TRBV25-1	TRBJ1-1	CASSGQYLELGAFF
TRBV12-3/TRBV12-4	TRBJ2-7	CASSPHYGSYEQYF
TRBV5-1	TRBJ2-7	CASAPSPKQGTYEQYF
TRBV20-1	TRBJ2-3	CSAIGESTDTQYF
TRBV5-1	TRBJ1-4	CASSPGRGQGISTNEKLFF
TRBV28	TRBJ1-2	CASSDGLNYGYTF
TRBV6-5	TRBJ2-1	CASSWRGQSSYNEQFF
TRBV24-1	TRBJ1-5	CAVGTVGQPQHF
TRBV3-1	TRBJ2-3	CASRPQLAVNTDTQYF
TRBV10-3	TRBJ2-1	CAIRQAGQGHEQFF
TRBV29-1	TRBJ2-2	CSGRGGGGTGELFF
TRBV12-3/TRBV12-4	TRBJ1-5	CASSSGGAGNQPQHF
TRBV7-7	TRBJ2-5	CASSTRVGPGETQYF
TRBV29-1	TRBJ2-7	CSVEDPGQGVPYEQYF
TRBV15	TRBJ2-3	CATMGGSTDTQYF
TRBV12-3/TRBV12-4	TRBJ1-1	CASTPLNRESYGDTEAFF
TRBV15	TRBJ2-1	CATSSQVGGSNEQFF
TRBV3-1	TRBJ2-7	CASSQAGQREQYF
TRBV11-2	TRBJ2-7	CASSSVRAGGVREQYF
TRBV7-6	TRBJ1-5	CASSKNRGLSQPQHF
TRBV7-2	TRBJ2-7	CASSSTGHSSYEQYF
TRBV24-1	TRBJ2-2	CAAMLELFF
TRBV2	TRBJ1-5	CASSDFGQGWGQPQHF
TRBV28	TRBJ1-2	CASTQGGSYGYTF
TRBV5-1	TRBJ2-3	CARNGDRDCDTQYF
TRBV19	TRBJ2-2	CASSIVGSGGSGELFF
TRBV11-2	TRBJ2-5	CASSLGGGTGLAEIQETQYF
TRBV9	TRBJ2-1	CASSGGPWNEQFF
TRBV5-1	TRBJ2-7	CASSLGDRGRVNEQYF
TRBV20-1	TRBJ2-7	CSSRDSYEQYF
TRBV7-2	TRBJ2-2	CASSPLSGGATTGELFF
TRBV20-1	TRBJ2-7	CSAWEGQGPPYEQYF
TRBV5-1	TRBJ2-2	CASSLSGSMNTGELFF
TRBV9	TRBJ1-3	CASSPGGQGLHYGNTIYF
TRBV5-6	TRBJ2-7	CASSLGTGGPWHYEQYF
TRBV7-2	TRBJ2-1	CASSLALSSGGYNEQFF
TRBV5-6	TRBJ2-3	CASSLGRGIPTDTQYF
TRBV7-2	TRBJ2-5	CASSPLVPETQYF
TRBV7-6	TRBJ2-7	CASSLNPALHARVSYEQYF
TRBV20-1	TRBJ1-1	CSVPMDTEAFF
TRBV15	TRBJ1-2	CATSRDHKSNYGYTF
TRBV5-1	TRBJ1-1	CASSLVMGTGIEAFF
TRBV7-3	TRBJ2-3	CASSALAGATDTQYF
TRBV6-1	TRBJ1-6	CASSEAVSLHF
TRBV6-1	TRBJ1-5	CASSLTGTGDNQPQHF
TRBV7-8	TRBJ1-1	CASSFATAMNTEAFF
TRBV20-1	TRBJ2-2	CSARFPSGGAGNTGELFF
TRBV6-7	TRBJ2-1	CASSYRDCSSYNEQFF
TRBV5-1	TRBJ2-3	CASSLGSGGRITDTQYF
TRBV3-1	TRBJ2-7	CASSHRDRAYEQYF
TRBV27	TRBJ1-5	CASRVDSNQPQHF